What follows is one TCR beta chain and its context. The assay was immunoSEQ multiplex PCR, and TCRdb's table has in-frame clones only and misses some. The sample includes approximately 300,000 clones, around four fifths of them seen just once. J gave up 4 bases and V 7 bases, and 10 bases lay outside the gene matches. Germline lookup yields CDR1 SNHLY and CDR2 FYNNEI. CDR3 size: 15 residues. The data originate from a study of Ad26.COV2.S vaccination and SARS-CoV-2 variants. As for treatment: roughly 18 received Ad26.COV2.S at low or high dose, single or two shots; several received placebo; per-sample allocation not given. Sampling was done on day 63 after the first vaccine or placebo injection.

The sequencing here drew on peripheral blood, taken in a trial of Ad26.COV2.S vaccine versus placebo. This TCR derives from a person between 18 and 65 years old who received the Ad26.COV2.S COVID-19 vaccine or a placebo. This rearrangement joins TRBV2 to TRBJ2-3, with 8 bases aligning to TRBD2. As DNA, the CDR3 is TGTGCCAGCATTTACGGGGGGGAGTTATCAGATACGCAGTATTTT. It codes for CASIYGGELSDTQYF.